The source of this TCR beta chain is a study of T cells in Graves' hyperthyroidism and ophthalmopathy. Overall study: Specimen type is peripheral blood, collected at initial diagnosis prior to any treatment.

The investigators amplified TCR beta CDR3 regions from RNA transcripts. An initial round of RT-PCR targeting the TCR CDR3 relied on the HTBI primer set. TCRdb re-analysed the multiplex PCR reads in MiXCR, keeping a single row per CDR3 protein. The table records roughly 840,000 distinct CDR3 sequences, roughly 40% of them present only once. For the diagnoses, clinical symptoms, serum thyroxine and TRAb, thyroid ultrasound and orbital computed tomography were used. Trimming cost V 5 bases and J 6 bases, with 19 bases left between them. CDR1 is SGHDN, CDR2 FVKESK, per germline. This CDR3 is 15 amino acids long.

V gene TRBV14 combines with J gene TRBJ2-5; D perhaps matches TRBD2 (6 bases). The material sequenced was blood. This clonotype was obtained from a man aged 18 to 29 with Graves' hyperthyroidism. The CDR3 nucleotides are TGTGCCAGCAGCACCTACACTAACGGGAGACAGACCCAGTACTTC. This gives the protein CASSTYTNGRQTQYF.